Listed below are T cell receptor beta chains from one sample, sequenced in a study of blood T cells in healthy people across ages. TCRdb re-derived calls from the 5' RACE reads in MiXCR, one entry per CDR3 protein. Among about a million distinct CDR3 sequences, roughly 50% were seen once, and the ten largest hold 20% to 25%. The sequencing sample was made of blood. The source of these receptors is a woman aged 55-69 years in good health. The CDR3 runs from the conserved cysteine through the conserved F or W. Each record gives: CDR3 protein, CDR3 DNA, J gene, clone size, D gene, V gene. The D gene is left open where the match is weak. Clone size appears in some rows only: once, few, many, or a class for an expanded clone.

CASSLGMGQLSYEQYF | TGCGCCAGCAGCTTGGGCATGGGGCAGCTATCCTACGAGCAGTACTTC | TRBJ2-7 | . | . | TRBV5-1
CASSLAFVGETQYF | TGTGCCAGCAGCTTAGCCTTCGTGGGAGAGACCCAGTACTTC | TRBJ2-5 | . | . | TRBV7-2
CASSHRLGYGYTF | TGTGCCAGCAGCCACAGGTTAGGCTATGGCTACACCTTC | TRBJ1-2 | few | . | TRBV7-2
CSARDPGGGRFDEQFF | TGCAGTGCTAGAGATCCTGGGGGGGGCCGTTTTGATGAGCAGTTCTTC | TRBJ2-1 | few | . | TRBV20-1
CSVVTSGREQYF | TGCAGCGTTGTGACTAGCGGTAGGGAGCAGTACTTC | TRBJ2-7 | many | TRBD2 | TRBV29-1
CSVEGSSLQFF | TGCAGCGTTGAAGGATCTAGCTTACAGTTCTTC | TRBJ2-1 | many | . | TRBV29-1
CASSPVSGGITGELFF | TGTGCCAGCAGCCCCGTTTCGGGAGGTATCACCGGGGAGCTGTTTTTT | TRBJ2-2 | . | TRBD2 | TRBV7-2
CASSFYSNEQFF | TGTGCCAGCAGCTTTTATTCCAATGAGCAGTTCTTC | TRBJ2-1 | few | . | TRBV7-2
CSALLADTGELFF | TGCAGCGCCCTACTAGCCGACACCGGGGAGCTGTTTTTT | TRBJ2-2 | few | . | TRBV29-1
CSARYGGISYNEQFF | TGCAGTGCTAGATACGGAGGCATATCCTACAATGAGCAGTTCTTC | TRBJ2-1 | . | . | TRBV20-1
CSAPKLEPLTDTQYF | TGCAGTGCTCCAAAACTGGAGCCCCTCACAGATACGCAGTATTTT | TRBJ2-3 | . | . | TRBV20-1
CSARQPGQKASQYF | TGCAGTGCAAGGCAGCCGGGACAGAAGGCGAGCCAGTACTTC | TRBJ2-7 | once | TRBD1 | TRBV20-1
CASRPTSGSSGANVLTF | TGTGCCAGCAGGCCGACTAGCGGGAGCTCTGGGGCCAACGTCCTGACTTTC | TRBJ2-6 | few | TRBD2 | TRBV12-3/TRBV12-4
CASSPLDSSGANVLTF | TGTGCCAGCTCACCACTCGACAGCTCTGGGGCCAACGTCCTGACTTTC | TRBJ2-6 | . | . | TRBV18
CASSQDRSLIGETQYF | TGCGCCAGCAGCCAAGATCGGAGCCTTATAGGGGAGACCCAGTACTTC | TRBJ2-5 | few | . | TRBV4-1
CATSRETLLHYGYTF | TGTGCCACCAGCAGAGAGACGCTACTCCACTATGGCTACACCTTC | TRBJ1-2 | . | . | TRBV15
CSAGWQGRTDTQYF | TGCAGTGCTGGGTGGCAGGGGCGCACAGATACGCAGTATTTT | TRBJ2-3 | . | . | TRBV20-1
CASRLSGRGYEQYF | TGTGCCAGCAGACTCAGCGGCAGGGGGTACGAGCAGTACTTC | TRBJ2-7 | few | TRBD1 | TRBV7-2
CASSSRSGGAYNEQFF | TGTGCCAGCAGCTCTAGATCGGGAGGTGCCTACAATGAGCAGTTCTTC | TRBJ2-1 | . | TRBD2 | TRBV9
CSAGGNGAEQFF | TGCAGTGCTGGGGGAAACGGGGCTGAGCAGTTCTTC | TRBJ2-1 | few | . | TRBV20-1
CASTSRGQGPSDEKLFF | TGTGCCAGCACCTCGCGGGGACAGGGCCCATCGGATGAAAAACTGTTTTTT | TRBJ1-4 | . | TRBD1 | TRBV28
CATKDRAYEQYF | TGTGCCACTAAGGACAGGGCCTACGAGCAGTACTTC | TRBJ2-7 | . | TRBD1 | TRBV27
CASSQDVLAGVDTQYF | TGTGCCAGCAGCCAAGATGTCCTGGCGGGAGTAGATACGCAGTATTTT | TRBJ2-3 | . | TRBD2 | TRBV3-1
CAIRGDSWRQFF | TGTGCCATACGCGGGGACTCATGGAGACAGTTCTTC | TRBJ2-1 | . | . | TRBV2
CSATRRGNEQFF | TGCAGTGCCACCAGACGCGGGAATGAGCAGTTCTTC | TRBJ2-1 | . | . | TRBV20-1
CASTGGARYEQYF | TGTGCCAGCACCGGGGGAGCGCGCTACGAGCAGTACTTC | TRBJ2-7 | few | . | TRBV7-2
CSARDRQTSVGNEQFF | TGCAGTGCTAGAGATCGGCAGACTAGCGTCGGGAATGAGCAGTTCTTC | TRBJ2-1 | few | TRBD2 | TRBV20-1
CASSQRDFQETQYF | TGTGCCAGCTCACAACGGGACTTCCAAGAGACCCAGTACTTC | TRBJ2-5 | . | . | TRBV9
CASSSDRWKDTQYF | TGTGCCAGCAGTTCCGACCGGTGGAAAGATACGCAGTATTTT | TRBJ2-3 | . | . | TRBV6-2/TRBV6-3
CSVYTTPRGTHMNTEAFF | TGCAGCGTCTACACCACGCCCAGGGGGACACACATGAACACTGAAGCTTTCTTT | TRBJ1-1 | . | TRBD1 | TRBV29-1
CASSPSGLGADYGYTF | TGTGCCAGCTCACCATCCGGACTAGGGGCCGACTATGGCTACACCTTC | TRBJ1-2 | . | . | TRBV18
CSAPTSGRYEQYF | TGCAGTGCACCGACTAGCGGAAGATACGAGCAGTACTTC | TRBJ2-7 | . | TRBD2 | TRBV20-1
CASSHQGRQETQYF | TGTGCCAGCAGCCACCAGGGCCGACAAGAGACCCAGTACTTC | TRBJ2-5 | few | . | TRBV3-1
CSVVEGGETQYF | TGCAGCGTTGTGGAGGGTGGAGAGACCCAGTACTTC | TRBJ2-5 | few | . | TRBV29-1
CASSSPSTAYEQYF | TGTGCCAGCAGTTCCCCATCGACAGCCTACGAGCAGTACTTC | TRBJ2-7 | few | . | TRBV28
CASSLDLAGEQYF | TGCGCCAGCAGCTTGGATCTAGCAGGCGAGCAGTACTTC | TRBJ2-7 | . | . | TRBV5-1
CSARLTVTQYF | TGCAGTGCTAGGCTAACAGTTACGCAGTATTTT | TRBJ2-3 | . | . | TRBV20-1
CSARGASGTRTDTQYF | TGCAGTGCTAGAGGGGCTAGCGGGACACGCACAGATACGCAGTATTTT | TRBJ2-3 | . | TRBD2 | TRBV20-1
CASSRRLGNGYTF | TGCGCCAGCAGCCGTCGGCTGGGAAATGGCTACACCTTC | TRBJ1-2 | . | . | TRBV4-3
CSARDMGLAANEQFF | TGCAGTGCTAGAGATATGGGACTAGCGGCCAATGAGCAGTTCTTC | TRBJ2-1 | few | TRBD2 | TRBV20-1
CSVDRVKFF | TGCAGCGTTGATCGGGTTAAGTTCTTC | TRBJ2-1 | few | . | TRBV29-1
CAISERDGTGRTQYF | TGTGCCATCAGTGAGAGGGACGGGACAGGGAGGACCCAGTACTTC | TRBJ2-5 | . | TRBD1 | TRBV10-3
CASSQDRREWETQYF | TGTGCCAGCAGCCAAGATAGGCGGGAGTGGGAGACCCAGTACTTC | TRBJ2-5 | . | TRBD2 | TRBV14
CAIRERLAGNTDTQYF | TGTGCCATCAGAGAAAGACTAGCGGGAAACACAGATACGCAGTATTTT | TRBJ2-3 | few | TRBD2 | TRBV10-3
CASRGEPRNIQYF | TGTGCCAGCAGGGGAGAGCCACGGAACATTCAGTACTTC | TRBJ2-4 | . | . | TRBV12-3/TRBV12-4
CASSWSGLQETQYF | TGTGCCAGCAGCTGGAGCGGTTTACAAGAGACCCAGTACTTC | TRBJ2-5 | few | . | TRBV11-2
CASSHTGPRGEAFF | TGTGCCAGCAGCCATACCGGGCCCCGGGGTGAAGCTTTCTTT | TRBJ1-1 | . | . | TRBV4-2
CSARDVGTIYNEQFF | TGCAGTGCTAGAGATGTTGGGACCATTTACAATGAGCAGTTCTTC | TRBJ2-1 | . | . | TRBV20-1
CASSFQGEAFEKLFF | TGTGCCAGCAGTTTCCAGGGGGAGGCTTTTGAAAAACTGTTTTTT | TRBJ1-4 | . | TRBD1 | TRBV5-6
CASSTAGTGGTDTQYF | TGTGCCAGCAGTACAGCCGGGACAGGGGGCACAGATACGCAGTATTTT | TRBJ2-3 | . | TRBD1 | TRBV12-3/TRBV12-4
CASSLYGQIKDYEQYF | TGCGCCAGCAGCTTATACGGACAGATAAAAGACTACGAGCAGTACTTC | TRBJ2-7 | . | . | TRBV5-1
CASSLEWVQETQYF | TGTGCCAGCAGCTTGGAGTGGGTCCAAGAGACCCAGTACTTC | TRBJ2-5 | . | . | TRBV5-5
CASSVGQGATDTQYF | TGTGCCAGCAGCGTAGGTCAGGGGGCCACAGATACGCAGTATTTT | TRBJ2-3 | . | TRBD1 | TRBV9
CASSYAGTSGSTDTQYF | TGTGCCAGCAGTTACGCTGGGACTAGCGGGAGCACAGATACGCAGTATTTT | TRBJ2-3 | . | TRBD2 | TRBV6-5
CASSLERDAQFF | TGTGCCAGCAGCTTAGAGCGGGACGCGCAGTTCTTC | TRBJ2-1 | . | TRBD2 | TRBV7-2
CSVEGDRESSYEQYF | TGCAGCGTTGAAGGCGACCGGGAGAGCTCCTACGAGCAGTACTTC | TRBJ2-7 | . | . | TRBV29-1
CASSLRDRVYGKNIQYF | TGTGCCAGCAGCCTGAGAGACAGGGTTTATGGCAAAAACATTCAGTACTTC | TRBJ2-4 | few | TRBD1 | TRBV7-2